The following is a TCR beta chain sequence with its context. Its antigen is currently unknown. This sample was taken from a study of T cell responses to AZD1222 COVID-19 vaccine. The repertoire was sequenced with immunoSEQ multiplex PCR; TCRdb's copy has only in-frame clones and lacks some. The sample has 85,000 to 95,000 clones, around 91% seen once. The CDR3 length is 14 residues. Trimming took off 0 bases at V and 6 bases at J, with 7 bases between the two ends. CDR1 is SGHRS and CDR2 is YFSETQ in the germline V gene. Study-wide results and caveats: Baseline seropositivity occurred in only a handful of AZD1222 recipients. The study reported that nearly half of spike-specific TCRs target unmutated variant regions. It should be noted that donors were predominantly white British and more often female, and clonal diversity was possibly underestimated.

V is TRBV5-1 and J is TRBJ1-6; D remains ambiguous. This TCR came from an adult who received the AZD1222 COVID-19 vaccine. This specimen was peripheral blood, taken 28 days after the second AZD1222 dose. The CDR3 sequence is CASSLDRVNSPLHF. The CDR3, as DNA: TGCGCCAGCAGCTTGGACAGAGTTAATTCACCCCTCCACTTT.